Shown below are 23 T cell receptor beta chains from a single sample sequenced in a study of blood T cells in healthy people across ages. It was with a sample-barcoded 5' primer and a J-beta primer mix that a second PCR of roughly 7 to 12 cycles was run. TCRdb passed the 5' RACE reads through MiXCR, listing each CDR3 protein once. Of more than 650,000 distinct CDR3 sequences in the sample, around a quarter were seen once. These data also featured in a second study, about T cells of mothers and their children.

The source material was blood. These receptors all stem from a boy aged 10-17 years in good health.

This clonotype came up many times. The gene calls are TRBV7-3 and TRBJ2-2; TRBD2 might be the D (5 bases). The CDR3 runs to 13 residues. Trimming pared 3 bases from V and 5 bases from J, leaving 7 bases between. CDR1 SGHTA and CDR2 FQGTGA come from the germline V gene. In DNA, the CDR3 is TGTGCCAGCAGCTTTGGGAGTACCGGGGAGCTGTTTTTT. Encoded protein: CASSFGSTGELFF.

Only a few counts were recorded for this clonotype. The chain carries TRBV2 and TRBJ1-1; weak D call: TRBD1 (5 bases). CDR3 length: 14 amino acids. Germline V lookup: CDR1 SNHLY, CDR2 FYNNEI. With 6 bases removed from V and 3 bases from J, the gap between germline ends came to 14 bases. This CDR3 is CASRPQEGDTEAFF. CDR3 sequence (DNA): TGTGCCAGCAGGCCACAGGAAGGGGACACTGAAGCTTTCTTT.

The V call is TRBV10-3, the J call TRBJ2-5; possibly TRBD1 for D (8 bases). V dropped 9 bases and J dropped 5 bases, with 19 bases sitting between them. The CDR3 is 14 amino acids. Germline CDR1 reads ENHRY; CDR2 reads SYGVKD. The chain's CDR3 is CAISSTGEGETQYF. CDR3 DNA: TGTGCCATTTCCTCGACAGGGGAGGGGGAGACCCAGTACTTC.

This clonotype was counted between two and nine times. The genes are TRBV30 and TRBJ2-7; TRBD1 matches at 7 bases. With 3 bases clipped from V and 2 bases from J, the junction kept 10 bases outside the gene matches. The germline gives CDR1 GTSNPN, CDR2 SVGIG (reference sequence). This CDR3 spans 15 amino acids. The CDR3, as DNA: TGTGCCTGGAGGGGACCGACAGGGATACCCTACGAGCAGTACTTC. Translated, it gives CAWRGPTGIPYEQYF. Complete variable domain (other parts from reference TRBV30 and TRBJ2-7): SQTIHQWPATLVQPVGSPLSLECTVEGTSNPNLYWYRQAAGRGLQLLFYSVGIGQISSEVPQNLSASRPQDRQFILSSKKLLLSDSGFYLCAWRGPTGIPYEQYFGPGTRLTVT.

The rearrangement joins TRBV27 to TRBJ1-6; D ambiguous. This CDR3 has 13 residues. CDR1 and CDR2 (germline): MNHEY, SMNVEV (reference sequence). Trimming removed 1 base from V and 7 bases from J, with 5 bases in between. The CDR3 loop is CASSLFGNSPLHF. CDR3 in DNA: TGTGCCAGCAGTTTATTTGGGAATTCACCCCTCCACTTT.

This clonotype was recorded a few times. CDR3 sequence (DNA): TGCAGTGCTAGTAATGGCTACACCTTC. This encodes CSASNGYTF. The chain combines TRBV20-1 with TRBJ1-2, with D hard to call. V lost 3 bases and J 6 bases, leaving 2 bases between the germline ends. The CDR3 extends over 9 amino acids. Per germline, CDR1 DFQATT and CDR2 SNEGSKA (reference sequence).

The rearrangement links TRBV5-1 to TRBJ2-5; maybe TRBD1 (5 bases). Germline values: CDR1 SGHRS, CDR2 YFSETQ. V shed 9 bases and J shed 4 bases, with 19 bases lying between them. The CDR3 is 14 amino acids. The CDR3 region has the DNA TGCGCCACCTCGACCCTCAGGGAAGGAGAGACCCAGTACTTC. Translation: CATSTLREGETQYF.

This clonotype was seen a few times. The J gene is TRBJ2-5, the V gene TRBV2; unclear D gene. The CDR3 runs 13 residues. In germline, CDR1 is SNHLY, CDR2 FYNNEI. V lost 3 bases to trimming and J lost 5 bases, with 10 bases between them. CDR3: CASSDSPGETQYF. The CDR3 DNA follows: TGTGCCAGCAGTGATTCTCCCGGCGAGACCCAGTACTTC.

Comments on this clonotype: An end of the junction differs from the germline gene, which may be a read error. The genes are TRBV7-2 and TRBJ2-3; D gene ambiguous. CDR1 SGHTA and CDR2 FQGNSA come from the germline V gene. This CDR3 has 14 residues. The CDR3 DNA is TGTGCCGGCAGCTTAGGCGGTAGCACAGATACGCAGTATTTT. It codes for CAGSLGGSTDTQYF.

This clonotype was picked up a small number of times. V is TRBV9 and J is TRBJ2-2, with a tentative D call TRBD2 (6 bases). Trimming took 4 bases from V and 0 from J, leaving 13 bases between them. The CDR3 spans 16 residues. Germline V CDR1 and CDR2: SGDLS, YYNGEE. This CDR3 is CASSPSRGPNTGELFF. CDR3 DNA: TGTGCCAGCAGCCCGTCGCGGGGACCGAACACCGGGGAGCTGTTTTTT.

This chain uses TRBV5-1 with TRBJ1-1, with no clear D. V lost 0 bases, J lost 0 bases, and 9 bases lay in between. The germline gives CDR1 SGHRS, CDR2 YFSETQ. The CDR3 covers 15 residues. The DNA for the CDR3 is TGCGCCAGCAGCTTGGGAGGGAGCCTGAACACTGAAGCTTTCTTT. As protein: CASSLGGSLNTEAFF.

The CDR3 sequence: CASSEMGLAGETQYF. CDR3 DNA sequence: TGTGCCAGCAGTGAGATGGGACTAGCGGGGGAGACCCAGTACTTC. This rearrangement joins TRBV2 to TRBJ2-1, with 13 bases identical to TRBD2. The J call may be in error: the DNA end matches TRBJ2-5 better. The V gene's germline CDR1 is SNHLY and CDR2 FYNNEI. This CDR3 contains 15 residues.

V usage is TRBV21-1 and J usage is TRBJ1-4. TRBV21-1 is a pseudogene. This CDR3 has 10 residues. The CDR3, as DNA: TGTGCCAGCAGCAAGGGGAAACTGTTTTTT. Amino acids: CASSKGKLFF.

The V gene is TRBV13, the J gene TRBJ2-1; possibly TRBD1 for D (5 bases). The CDR3 length is 14 residues. The V gene's germline CDR1 is PRHDT and CDR2 FYEKMQ (reference sequence). The V end lost 0 bases, the J end lost 10 bases, and 13 bases lay between the germline ends. The CDR3 loop is CASSLGGGRVEQFF. The DNA for the CDR3 is TGTGCCAGCAGCTTAGGGGGCGGCAGGGTAGAGCAGTTCTTC. Supplemented by reference TRBV13 and TRBJ2-1, the full variable domain reads AAGVIQSPRHLIKEKRETATLKCYPIPRHDTVYWYQQGPGQDPQFLISFYEKMQSDKGSIPDRFSAQQFSDYHSELNMSSLELGDSALYFCASSLGGGRVEQFFGPGTRLTVL.

V and J are TRBV5-1 and TRBJ2-4; D is possibly TRBD1 (6 bases). V was shortened by 5 bases and J by 0 bases, with 15 bases between the two germline ends. CDR1 is SGHRS, CDR2 YFSETQ, per germline. The CDR3 loop spans 16 amino acids. In DNA form, the CDR3 reads TGCGCCAGCAGTTTTGACAGGCGACTAGCCAAAAACATTCAGTACTTC. Encoded protein: CASSFDRRLAKNIQYF.

The chain carries TRBV7-9 and TRBJ1-2, with no clear D. The CDR3 has 12 residues. Trimming shortened V by 8 bases and J by 8 bases, and 15 bases separated the two germline ends. Germline CDR1 SEHNR, CDR2 FQNEAQ (reference sequence). The CDR3 DNA follows: TGTGCCAGCTCCCCCAGCGGGAACGGCTACACCTTC. Translating gives CASSPSGNGYTF.

The rearrangement links TRBV5-1 to TRBJ1-1; 7 nucleotides match TRBD1. The ends lost 3 bases at V and 4 bases at J; junction bases unmatched: 3. CDR3 length: 13 residues. CDR1 is SGHRS and CDR2 is YFSETQ in the germline V gene. The CDR3: CASSSTGATEAFF. CDR3 sequence (DNA): TGCGCCAGCAGCTCCACAGGGGCCACTGAAGCTTTCTTT.

This clonotype was recorded a few times. The junction and the germline gene differ at one end; a read error may be behind it. The CDR3 coding sequence is TGCAGTGGTAGAAAAGGCGGGGGACGGGAGACCCAGTACTTC. Translating gives CSGRKGGGRETQYF. This rearrangement joins TRBV20-1 to TRBJ2-5; 7 nucleotides match TRBD2. CDR1 is DFQATT and CDR2 is SNEGSKA in the germline V gene (reference sequence). The CDR3 length is 14 residues.

This clonotype appeared a few times. This sequence joins TRBV12-3 or TRBV12-4 and TRBJ1-5; possibly TRBD1 for D (5 bases). The CDR3 extends over 14 amino acids. V lost 3 bases, J lost 5 bases, and 11 bases lay in between. The CDR3 spells CASSLGDRDQPQHF. The CDR3 DNA is TGTGCCAGCAGTTTGGGGGACCGAGATCAGCCCCAGCATTTT.

The chain couples TRBV20-1 to TRBJ2-3, with a possible D match to TRBD2 (5 bases). CDR1 and CDR2 (germline): DFQATT, SNEGSKA (reference sequence). Trimming stripped 8 bases from V and 0 bases from J, with 15 bases between. The CDR3 spans 14 residues. The CDR3 nucleotides are TGCAGTAGCAACGGGGAATGGAGCACAGATACGCAGTATTTT. It is translated as CSSNGEWSTDTQYF.

This clonotype was detected only once. The genes are TRBV20-1 and TRBJ1-2, with 8 bases identical to TRBD1. The CDR3 spans 15 residues. From germline, CDR1 is DFQATT and CDR2 SNEGSKA (reference sequence). Trimming took 3 bases from V and 2 from J; bases not matched to a gene: 8. The DNA of the CDR3 is TGCAGTGCTAGCCCCAGGACAGGGCTCAACTATGGCTACACCTTC. Translated: CSASPRTGLNYGYTF.

V and J are TRBV12-3 or TRBV12-4 and TRBJ2-5; tentatively, D is TRBD2 (6 bases). CDR3 size: 13 residues. V lost 6 bases, J lost 4 bases, and 12 bases lay in between. DNA of the CDR3: TGTGCCAGCAGACCGACTAGTCCAGAGACCCAGTACTTC. Translating gives CASRPTSPETQYF.

The V and J genes are TRBV6-7 and TRBJ1-4, with unresolved D. TRBV6-7 qualifies as an ORF whose function is uncertain. The CDR3 covers 13 residues. V lost 0 bases, J lost 8 bases, and 7 bases lay in between. CDR3 amino acids: CASSYSNPEKLFF. The CDR3 coding sequence is TGTGCCAGCAGTTACTCCAATCCAGAAAAACTGTTTTTT.